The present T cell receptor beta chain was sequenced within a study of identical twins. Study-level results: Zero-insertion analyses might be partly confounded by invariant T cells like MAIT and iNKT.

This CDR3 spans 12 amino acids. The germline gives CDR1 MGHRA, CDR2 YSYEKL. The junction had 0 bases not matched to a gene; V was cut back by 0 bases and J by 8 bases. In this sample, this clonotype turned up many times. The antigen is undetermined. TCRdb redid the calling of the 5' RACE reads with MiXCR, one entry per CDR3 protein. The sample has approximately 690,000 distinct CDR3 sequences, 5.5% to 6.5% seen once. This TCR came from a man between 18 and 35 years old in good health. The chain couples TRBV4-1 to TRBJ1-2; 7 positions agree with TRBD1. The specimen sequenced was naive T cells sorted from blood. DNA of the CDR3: TGCGCCAGCAGCCAAGAGACAGGGGGCTACACCTTC. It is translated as CASSQETGGYTF.